Described below is a single TCR beta chain sequence and its context. Germline V gives CDR1 LNHDA, CDR2 SQIVND (reference sequence). The V gene end was trimmed by 5 bases and the J gene end by 3 bases; junction bases not matched to a gene: 3. CDR3 length: 13 residues. The data are from a study of T cell responses to AZD1222 COVID-19 vaccine. The protocol was immunoSEQ multiplex PCR, while the TCRdb copy is restricted to in-frame clones and leaves out a portion. The sample yields over 100,000 clones, approximately 89% seen once. The material sequenced was peripheral blood, taken 28 days after the second AZD1222 dose. This receptor was identified in an adult who received the AZD1222 COVID-19 vaccine. The chain carries TRBV19 and TRBJ2-5; 7 bases align to TRBD1. This CDR3 is CASSSTGEETQYF. CDR3 nucleotides: TGTGCCAGTAGTTCAACAGGGGAAGAGACCCAGTACTTC.